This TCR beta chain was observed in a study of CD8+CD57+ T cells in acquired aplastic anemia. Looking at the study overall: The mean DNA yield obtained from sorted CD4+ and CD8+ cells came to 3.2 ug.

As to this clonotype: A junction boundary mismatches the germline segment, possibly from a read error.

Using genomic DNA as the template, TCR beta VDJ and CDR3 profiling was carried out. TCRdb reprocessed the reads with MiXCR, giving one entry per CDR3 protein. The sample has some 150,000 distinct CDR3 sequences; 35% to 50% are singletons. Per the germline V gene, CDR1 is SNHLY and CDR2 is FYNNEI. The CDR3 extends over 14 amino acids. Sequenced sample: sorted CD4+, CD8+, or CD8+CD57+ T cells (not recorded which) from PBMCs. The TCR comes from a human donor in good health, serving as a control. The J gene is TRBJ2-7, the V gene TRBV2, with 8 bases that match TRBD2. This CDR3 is CASSRPGGEYEQNF. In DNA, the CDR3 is TGTGCCAGCAGTCGGCCCGGGGGGGAGTACGAGCAGAACTTC.